This T cell receptor (beta chain) derives from a study of blood T cells in healthy people across ages. A second PCR, run for roughly 7 to 11 cycles, used a sample-barcoded 5' primer plus a J-beta primer mix. TCRdb re-analysed the 5' RACE reads in MiXCR, keeping a single row per CDR3 protein. The table records some 1,800,000 distinct CDR3 sequences, 30% to 40% of them present only once. This CDR3 contains 14 residues. The germline V gene has CDR1 SGDLS and CDR2 YYNGEE. Trimming cost V 0 bases and J 6 bases, with 12 bases left between them. The clonotype was recovered from a human donor in good health. This chain uses TRBV9 with TRBJ1-1, with D possibly being TRBD1 (5 bases). The sequencing sample was made of blood. The CDR3 spells CASSVAEGRAEAFF. CDR3 nucleotides: TGTGCCAGCAGCGTAGCTGAGGGACGGGCTGAAGCTTTCTTT.